The rows below give T cell receptor beta chains drawn from one sample of a study of shared clonotypes between healthy human individuals. TCRdb's copy holds only in-frame clones and misses some; the assay was immunoSEQ multiplex PCR. Of fewer than 650,000 clones listed, 76% are singletons. The sample was PBMCs. The receptors originated from a woman in her forties in good health. Some clones in this sample may be carry-over from other donors' samples. Each CDR3 is given with its conserved first and last residue. The D gene is left open where the match is weak. Clone size is given for some rows only: seen once, a few or many times, or a class if the clone is expanded.

size,length,D,V,J,CDR3,DNA
.,14,.,TRBV5-4,TRBJ2-1,CASSSPGRYNEQFF,TGTGCCAGCAGCTCTCCCGGGCGATACAATGAGCAGTTCTTC
.,16,TRBD1,TRBV6-6,TRBJ2-3,CASRHPGQSSTDTQYF,TGTGCCAGCAGACACCCGGGACAGTCTAGCACAGATACGCAGTATTTT
.,15,TRBD1,TRBV19,TRBJ2-7,CASSLRGQGPYEQYF,TGTGCCAGTAGTCTTAGAGGACAGGGACCCTACGAGCAGTACTTC
few,15,.,TRBV7-3,TRBJ2-3,CASSLRGGLTDTRYF,TGTGCCAGCAGCTTAAGGGGCGGACTCACAGATACGCGGTATTTT
.,12,.,TRBV11-1,TRBJ2-5,CASRQGMETQYF,TGTGCCAGCAGGCAGGGAATGGAGACCCAGTACTTC
few,13,.,TRBV30,TRBJ1-2,CAWSVAGSLSYTF,TGTGCCTGGAGTGTGGCGGGATCGTTAAGCTACACCTTC
.,12,.,TRBV5-4,TRBJ2-7,CASSLVGAEQYF,TGTGCCAGCAGCCTCGTCGGGGCCGAGCAGTACTTC
.,14,.,TRBV28,TRBJ2-7,CASSPWLASYEQYF,TGTGCCAGCAGCCCCTGGCTGGCGTCGTACGAGCAGTACTTC
.,13,.,TRBV7-9,TRBJ1-1,CASSFDANTEAFF,TGTGCCAGCAGCTTTGACGCGAACACTGAAGCTTTCTTT
many,14,.,TRBV2,TRBJ1-2,CASSASGEGYGYTF,TGTGCCAGCAGCGCAAGCGGGGAAGGTTATGGCTACACCTTC
.,16,.,TRBV7-6,TRBJ2-3,CASSPFAGTSTDTQYF,TGTGCCAGCAGCCCATTTGCGGGGACTAGCACAGATACGCAGTATTTT
.,13,.,TRBV18,TRBJ2-5,CASSPWQGETQYF,TGTGCCAGCTCACCATGGCAGGGAGAGACCCAGTACTTC
.,14,TRBD2,TRBV10-1,TRBJ2-7,CASSDTSGSSEQYF,TGCGCCAGCAGTGATACTAGCGGGAGTAGCGAGCAGTACTTC